These T cell receptor beta chains were read from a single sample in a study of T-cell memory formation after mild COVID-19. TCRdb re-derived calls from the 5' RACE reads in MiXCR, one entry per CDR3 protein. This table has a few hundred thousand distinct CDR3 sequences, about 22% appearing once. Sequencing used PBMCs or a T cell subset sorted from them (not recorded which). The origin of the receptors is an adult woman who had mild COVID-19 (a few samples of this study predate the infection). Cell type and time point are not known. Both conserved end residues are part of each CDR3. Fields, in order: J gene, clone size, D gene, V gene, CDR3 DNA, CDR3 protein. D genes are given only for firm matches. The size field is filled for only some rows; it gives once, few, many or a size class.

j_call: TRBJ2-3
clone_size: .
d_call: .
v_call: TRBV20-1
cdr3_nt: TGCAGTGCCCCCCTCCTAGCTCCCACAGATACGCAGTATTTT
cdr3_aa: CSAPLLAPTDTQYF

j_call: TRBJ2-1
clone_size: few
d_call: TRBD2
v_call: TRBV20-1
cdr3_nt: TGCAGTGCTAGAGCGGAACTAGCGGGCCGAAGCTCCTACAATGAGCAGTTCTTC
cdr3_aa: CSARAELAGRSSYNEQFF

j_call: TRBJ1-1
clone_size: .
d_call: TRBD1
v_call: TRBV7-3
cdr3_nt: TGTGCCAGCAGCTTCACCGGGACAGCCATGAACACTGAAGCTTTCTTT
cdr3_aa: CASSFTGTAMNTEAFF

j_call: TRBJ2-7
clone_size: few
d_call: TRBD2
v_call: TRBV4-3
cdr3_nt: TGCGCCAGCAGCCAATACAGTTCCCCTACTAGCGGGAGGGTTCTCGAGCAGTACTTC
cdr3_aa: CASSQYSSPTSGRVLEQYF

j_call: TRBJ1-1
clone_size: .
d_call: TRBD1
v_call: TRBV6-5
cdr3_nt: TGTGCCAGCAGTTACGACAGGGCTGGGAACACTGAAGCTTTCTTT
cdr3_aa: CASSYDRAGNTEAFF

j_call: TRBJ2-1
clone_size: few
d_call: TRBD2
v_call: TRBV27
cdr3_nt: TGTGCCAGCAGTCCGCTGACTAGCGGGAGTAGGGTTGACAATGAGCAGTTCTTC
cdr3_aa: CASSPLTSGSRVDNEQFF

j_call: TRBJ2-7
clone_size: .
d_call: TRBD2
v_call: TRBV5-1
cdr3_nt: TGCGCCAGCAGCCCGCGGGGAGGGGACGAGCAGTACTTC
cdr3_aa: CASSPRGGDEQYF

j_call: TRBJ1-2
clone_size: few
d_call: .
v_call: TRBV4-2
cdr3_nt: TGTGCCAGCAGCCCCGGTGGGTCAGGGGCTGGCTACACCTTC
cdr3_aa: CASSPGGSGAGYTF

j_call: TRBJ2-5
clone_size: .
d_call: .
v_call: TRBV7-3
cdr3_nt: TGTGCCAGCAGCTTAGCCCCGACACTAGCAGAGACCCAGTACTTC
cdr3_aa: CASSLAPTLAETQYF

j_call: TRBJ2-7
clone_size: .
d_call: .
v_call: TRBV7-9
cdr3_nt: TGTGCCAGCAGCTTTTGGCCTTCCTCCTACGAGCAGTACTTC
cdr3_aa: CASSFWPSSYEQYF

j_call: TRBJ2-7
clone_size: few
d_call: TRBD1
v_call: TRBV29-1
cdr3_nt: TGCAGCGTGGCACAGGGGTACGAGCAGTACTTC
cdr3_aa: CSVAQGYEQYF

j_call: TRBJ2-7
clone_size: .
d_call: .
v_call: TRBV10-3
cdr3_nt: TGTGCCATCAGTGAGTCTATGCTGGGTGCCTACGAGCAGTACTTC
cdr3_aa: CAISESMLGAYEQYF

j_call: TRBJ2-7
clone_size: .
d_call: .
v_call: TRBV9
cdr3_nt: TGTGCCAGCAGCGTTATCGGAGCGGGCGAGCAGTACTTC
cdr3_aa: CASSVIGAGEQYF

j_call: TRBJ2-3
clone_size: few
d_call: .
v_call: TRBV5-1
cdr3_nt: TGCGCCAGCAGCAAAGGATCCGCGGAAACAGATACGCAGTATTTT
cdr3_aa: CASSKGSAETDTQYF

j_call: TRBJ2-7
clone_size: .
d_call: TRBD1
v_call: TRBV20-1
cdr3_nt: TGCAGTGCACACTACAGGGGGACCTCCTACGAGCAGTACTTC
cdr3_aa: CSAHYRGTSYEQYF